Each of the 5 T cell receptor beta chains below was sequenced from the same sample in a study of T cell responses to AZD1222 COVID-19 vaccine (dated by TCRdb to about 2021). This specimen's time point label, interpreted: baseline before first vaccination. Receptor amplification or capture employed the immunoSEQ multiplex PCR assay. Held by TCRdb, this immuneACCESS table contains in-frame sequences only and omits some clones. Under half of the omission traces to an unresolved V gene where checked; the cause of the rest is unknown. In this sample the table shows roughly 160,000 clones, just under 95% of which occur a single time. The top ten hold around 1.5% of the sample. Source: peripheral blood, taken on day 0 of AZD1222 vaccination. The source is an adult in good health.

This chain joins TRBV7-3 and TRBJ2-1, with 8 bases fitting TRBD2. Germline V gene data show CDR1 as SGHTA and CDR2 as FQGTGA. The CDR3 is 15 residues long. With V trimmed by 6 bases and J by 0 bases, 4 bases remained unmatched. CDR3 nucleotide sequence: TGTGCCAGCAGTTATGGACTAGCCTCCTACAATGAGCAGTTCTTC. It specifies CASSYGLASYNEQFF.

This clone was counted a single time. The chain links TRBV7-3 to TRBJ1-1, with D hard to call. This CDR3 is built from 13 residues. V was pared by 5 bases and J by 2 bases, with 9 bases between. Germline CDR1 SGHTA, CDR2 FQGTGA. CDR3 sequence (DNA): TGTGCCAGCAGCGAGGGCCCTAACACTGAAGCTTTCTTT. It specifies CASSEGPNTEAFF.

The rearrangement links TRBV11-2 to TRBJ1-4; 7 nucleotides agree with TRBD1. Germline V CDR1 and CDR2: SGHAT, FQNNGV. V trimming: 3 bases; J trimming: 0 bases; junction bases outside the gene matches: 7. This CDR3 region has 17 residues. CDR3 loop: CASSFLGRGTTNEKLFF. The CDR3 nucleotides read TGTGCCAGCAGCTTCTTAGGCAGGGGGACAACTAATGAAAAACTGTTTTTT.

The chain carries TRBV30 and TRBJ1-5; D is unclear. Germline V gene sequence: CDR1 GTSNPN, CDR2 SVGIG (reference sequence). V gave up 0 bases and J gave up 4 bases, with 7 bases separating them. This CDR3 is built from 13 residues. The CDR3 DNA sequence: TGTGCCTGGAGTGTAAACATAAATCAGCCCCAGCATTTT. Protein product: CAWSVNINQPQHF.

The chain couples TRBV10-3 to TRBJ1-6, with TRBD1 identical over 11 bases. Trimming removed 0 bases from V and 9 bases from J; junction bases left unmatched: 4. The germline V gene has CDR1 ENHRY and CDR2 SYGVKD. The CDR3 contains 16 residues. CDR3 DNA: TGTGCCATCAGTGAGTCAGGACAGGGGGCGAGTTCACCCCTCCACTTT. This codes for CAISESGQGASSPLHF.